The 32 T cell receptor beta chains presented below share a single source sample, sequenced in a study of blood T cell repertoires in COVID-19. This table comes from immunoSEQ multiplex PCR, and its TCRdb copy is limited to in-frame clones, with some not included. Found here are 200,000 to 250,000 clones, approximately 81% of them singletons; the top ten hold 15% to 20%. Material: peripheral blood. Receptors originate from a woman of 80 years or more with active or convalescent COVID-19.

This clone was found a few times. This chain connects TRBV18 to TRBJ1-3; D unresolved. Trimming took 3 bases from V and 11 from J, leaving 11 bases between them. Germline CDR1 reads KGHSH; CDR2 reads LQKENI. CDR3 length: 12 amino acids. The CDR3 nucleotides are TGTGCCAGCTCACCCTTCCGGGGTCCCATATATTTT. Residues: CASSPFRGPIYF.

V usage is TRBV5-4 and J usage is TRBJ2-7; 7 bases are a match to TRBD1. Germline trimming cut 3 bases from V and 5 bases from J; bases unmatched to any gene: 14. This CDR3 is 16 amino acids long. The germline V gene has CDR1 SGHNT and CDR2 YYREEE (reference sequence). CDR3 residues: CASSWGQRQGIDEQYF. The CDR3 nucleotides read TGTGCCAGCAGCTGGGGCCAGAGACAGGGAATAGACGAGCAGTACTTC.

This clone has only one observation. This chain joins TRBV7-3 and TRBJ2-1, with D maybe TRBD2 (6 bases). Germline V gives CDR1 SGHTA, CDR2 FQGTGA. V was shortened by 2 bases and J by 4 bases, with 12 bases between the two germline ends. CDR3 length equals 15 residues. The CDR3 coding sequence is TGTGCCAGCAGCTTAGGGGGAGGACCATACAATGAGCAGTTCTTC. Protein product: CASSLGGGPYNEQFF.

The rearrangement joins TRBV7-9 to TRBJ2-7, with 8 bases identical to TRBD2. Germline-derived CDR1 and CDR2 are SEHNR and FQNEAQ (reference sequence). CDR3 length equals 14 residues. With 5 bases clipped from V and 0 bases from J, the junction kept 3 bases outside the gene matches. This chain's CDR3 is CASSLTSGSYEQYF. The CDR3 nucleotides read TGTGCCAGCAGCCTTACTAGCGGCTCCTACGAGCAGTACTTC.

The V call is TRBV11-1, the J call TRBJ1-1; TRBD1 agrees at 7 bases. There are 13 residues in the CDR3. With 7 bases clipped from V and 4 bases from J, the junction kept 6 bases outside the gene matches. Germline CDR1 reads SGHAT; CDR2 reads FQDESV (reference sequence). In DNA form, the CDR3 reads TGTGCCAGCATCCTAGGGGGCGGCACTGAAGCTTTCTTT. It encodes CASILGGGTEAFF.

The chain uses TRBV19 and TRBJ1-1; D is possibly TRBD1 (6 bases). V gave up 6 bases and J gave up 4 bases, with 21 bases separating them. CDR3 length equals 16 residues. From germline, CDR1 is LNHDA and CDR2 SQIVND (reference sequence). For the CDR3, the DNA is TGTGCCAGTAGGCTAAAATGGACAGCCCGCGGCACTGAAGCTTTCTTT. Encoded protein: CASRLKWTARGTEAFF.

The V gene is TRBV5-8, the J gene TRBJ2-6; 9 bases line up with TRBD1. Trimming at V came to 0 bases and at J to 0 bases, leaving 7 bases not matched to a gene. This CDR3 has 19 amino acids. The germline V gene encodes CDR1 SGHTS and CDR2 YDEGEE. CDR3 loop: CASSLAAQGASSGANVLTF. The DNA for the CDR3 is TGTGCCAGCAGCTTGGCCGCACAGGGGGCTAGCTCTGGGGCCAACGTCCTGACTTTC.

The J gene is TRBJ2-1, the V gene TRBV27; the match to TRBD2 covers 9 bases. CDR3 length: 17 residues. Germline CDR1 is MNHEY and CDR2 is SMNVEV (reference sequence). With V trimmed by 5 bases and J by 0 bases, 8 bases remained unmatched. The CDR3 sequence: CASSLLLAGPSYNEQFF. CDR3 DNA sequence: TGTGCCAGCAGTCTCCTCCTAGCGGGGCCCTCCTACAATGAGCAGTTCTTC.

The chain combines TRBV6-2 or TRBV6-3 with TRBJ2-7, with TRBD2 identical over 8 bases. The germline gives CDR1 MNHEY, CDR2 SVGEGT. V shed 3 bases, J shed 3 bases, and the junction held 4 bases outside the gene matches. The CDR3 covers 14 residues. For the CDR3, the DNA is TGTGCCAGCAGTTATGGACTAGCCGTCTACGAGCAGTACTTC. As protein: CASSYGLAVYEQYF.

The gene calls are TRBV7-6 and TRBJ2-2; 12 positions agree with TRBD2. J lost 5 bases, V lost 4 bases, and 5 bases had no gene match. The germline CDR1 and CDR2 sequences are SGHVS and FNYEAQ. The CDR3 is made up of 16 amino acids. The CDR3 protein is CASSSLAGGRTGELFF. Written as DNA, the CDR3 is TGTGCCAGCAGCTCCCTAGCGGGGGGGCGGACCGGGGAGCTGTTTTTT.

J is TRBJ2-7 and V is TRBV30, with 7 bases lining up with TRBD1. The CDR3 is made up of 13 amino acids. Germline V CDR1 and CDR2: GTSNPN, SVGIG (reference sequence). J lost 9 bases, V lost 3 bases, and 11 bases had no gene match. CDR3 sequence reads: CAWSPGQPLGQYF. The CDR3 nucleotides read TGTGCCTGGAGCCCGGGACAGCCTCTGGGGCAGTACTTC.

J is TRBJ2-7 and V is TRBV5-6; D is unresolved. The CDR3 spans 14 residues. V was clipped by 0 bases and J by 3 bases, with 10 bases between them. From germline, CDR1 is SGHDT and CDR2 YYEEEE. The CDR3 coding sequence is TGTGCCAGCAGCTTGGTCACAGCTATCTACGAGCAGTACTTC. Protein product: CASSLVTAIYEQYF.

The chain combines TRBV4-1 with TRBJ2-1; D ambiguous. Trimming pared 0 bases from V and 6 bases from J, leaving 6 bases between. CDR3 length equals 13 residues. Germline V gives CDR1 MGHRA, CDR2 YSYEKL. The CDR3 region is CASSQELPNEQFF. In DNA, the CDR3 is TGCGCCAGCAGCCAAGAACTCCCCAATGAGCAGTTCTTC.

The table lists this clone with a few counts. The chain links TRBV5-1 to TRBJ2-7; TRBD1 might be the D (6 bases). The CDR3 is 14 residues long. Germline V lookup: CDR1 SGHRS, CDR2 YFSETQ. Trimming removed 4 bases at V and 3 bases at J, with 14 bases between. This CDR3 is CASSNFGQYYEQYF. The CDR3 bases are TGCGCCAGCAGCAACTTTGGACAGTACTACGAGCAGTACTTC.

This chain joins TRBV6-6 and TRBJ2-3; D gene unclear. This CDR3 spans 14 amino acids. V gave up 1 base and J gave up 1 base, with 6 bases separating them. Germline V lookup: CDR1 MNHNY, CDR2 SVGAGI (reference sequence). The CDR3 loop reads CASSYYRRTDTQYF. The CDR3, as DNA: TGTGCCAGCAGTTACTACAGACGCACAGATACGCAGTATTTT.

The chain carries TRBV6-5 and TRBJ1-4; D gene uncertain. Trimming left V 2 bases short and J 7 bases short, with 11 bases between. CDR3 length: 14 residues. Germline V gene data show CDR1 as MNHEY and CDR2 as SVGAGI. The CDR3 sequence: CASSYTRLGEKLFF. The CDR3 region has the DNA TGTGCCAGCAGTTACACCAGGTTGGGTGAAAAACTGTTTTTT.

This clone was found a few times. This chain uses TRBV5-1 with TRBJ2-3; 8 bases match TRBD1. Germline V gene sequence: CDR1 SGHRS, CDR2 YFSETQ. Unmatched junction bases numbered 6, after V lost 0 bases and J lost 3 bases. The CDR3 loop spans 16 amino acids. The CDR3 loop is CASSLGAGGQTDTQYF. The DNA for the CDR3 is TGCGCCAGCAGCTTGGGGGCAGGGGGCCAGACAGATACGCAGTATTTT.

This clone was detected only once. The CDR3 protein is CASSLVELDTQYF. CDR3 bases: TGTGCCAGCAGCTTAGTTGAGTTAGATACGCAGTATTTT. The chain uses TRBV7-9 and TRBJ2-3; no definite D call. Germline V CDR1 and CDR2: SEHNR, FQNEAQ (reference sequence). CDR3 length: 13 residues. Trimming shortened V by 1 base and J by 5 bases, and 7 bases separated the two germline ends.

The rearrangement uses TRBV19 and TRBJ1-5; D possibly corresponds to TRBD1 (6 bases). The CDR3 spans 16 residues. Trimming cost V 4 bases and J 0 bases, with 13 bases left between them. Germline CDR1 reads LNHDA; CDR2 reads SQIVND (reference sequence). In nucleotides, the CDR3 is TGTGCCAGTAGTAGAAAGACAGGTAATAGCAATCAGCCCCAGCATTTT. Protein: CASSRKTGNSNQPQHF.

The rearrangement links TRBV9 to TRBJ2-7; 8 bases are shared with TRBD2. V lost 0 bases to trimming and J lost 2 bases; unmatched junction nucleotides: 4. This CDR3 region has 15 residues. CDR1 and CDR2 from the germline V gene are SGDLS and YYNGEE. The CDR3 spells CASSVDPGGAYEQYF. The CDR3 region has the DNA TGTGCCAGCAGCGTAGATCCGGGAGGGGCCTACGAGCAGTACTTC.

The rearrangement uses TRBV28 and TRBJ2-3, with TRBD1 identical over 9 bases. Germline values: CDR1 MDHEN, CDR2 SYDVKM. The CDR3 covers 14 residues. V lost 7 bases to trimming and J lost 5 bases; unmatched junction nucleotides: 7. This CDR3 reads CASTIQGARDTQYF. Here the CDR3 DNA reads TGTGCCAGCACCATACAGGGGGCTAGAGATACGCAGTATTTT.

V and J are TRBV7-2 and TRBJ2-7; 7 nucleotides align to TRBD2. J lost 7 bases, V lost 2 bases, and 11 bases had no gene match. Germline V gives CDR1 SGHTA, CDR2 FQGNSA. This CDR3 contains 15 residues. The chain's CDR3 is CASSLNAAGPWEQYF. The CDR3 bases are TGTGCCAGCAGCTTAAATGCAGCGGGGCCTTGGGAGCAGTACTTC.

The chain combines TRBV15 with TRBJ1-6; the match to TRBD1 covers 7 bases. With 2 bases clipped from V and 9 bases from J, the junction kept 7 bases outside the gene matches. CDR3 size: 15 residues. Germline V lookup: CDR1 LNHNV, CDR2 YYDKDF (reference sequence). In DNA, the CDR3 is TGTGCCACCAGCAGAAACCGGGACAGAAGTTCACCCCTCCACTTT. As protein: CATSRNRDRSSPLHF. The whole variable domain, filled in from reference TRBV15 and TRBJ1-6, reads DAMVIQNPRYQVTQFGKPVTLSCSQTLNHNVMYWYQQKSSQAPKLLFHYYDKDFNNEADTPDNFQSRRPNTSFCFLDIRSPGLGDTAMYLCATSRNRDRSSPLHFGNGTRLTVT.

V and J are TRBV18 and TRBJ1-1; D is perhaps TRBD1 (5 bases). Deletions cut 2 bases from V and 3 bases from J, with 16 bases between. CDR1 and CDR2 from the germline V gene are KGHSH and LQKENI. The length of the CDR3 is 16 residues. The CDR3 sequence is CASSPFGLGLDTEAFF. The CDR3 DNA is TGTGCCAGCTCACCATTCGGATTGGGGCTTGACACTGAAGCTTTCTTT. The variable domain in full, completed from reference TRBV18 and TRBJ1-1, reads NAGVMQNPRHLVRRRGQEARLRCSPMKGHSHVYWYRQLPEEGLKFMVYLQKENIIDESGMPKERFSAEFPKEGPSILRIQQVVRGDSAAYFCASSPFGLGLDTEAFFGQGTRLTVV.

This clone was observed once. The chain couples TRBV10-3 to TRBJ2-5; 7 bases match TRBD1. The germline V gene has CDR1 ENHRY and CDR2 SYGVKD. The CDR3 covers 15 residues. Losses at the gene ends were 5 bases for V and 4 bases for J; bases not matched to a gene: 10. DNA of the CDR3: TGTGCCATCAGTCCAGATAACAGGGGTCGAGAGACCCAGTACTTC. Amino acids: CAISPDNRGRETQYF.

The chain uses TRBV7-2 and TRBJ2-1; maybe TRBD2 (7 bases). Trimming shortened V by 1 base and J by 6 bases, and 16 bases separated the two germline ends. The CDR3 is 16 residues long. The germline gives CDR1 SGHTA, CDR2 FQGNSA. The CDR3 sequence is CASSLGRQGRANEQFF. The CDR3 DNA follows: TGTGCCAGCAGCTTAGGTCGGCAGGGGAGGGCCAATGAGCAGTTCTTC.

The table lists this clone with a count of one. The CDR3 region is CASSLSSSSTDTQYF. The CDR3 DNA sequence: TGCGCCAGCAGCTTAAGCTCCTCTAGCACAGATACGCAGTATTTT. This chain uses TRBV5-1 with TRBJ2-3, with D unclear. V was pared by 2 bases and J by 0 bases, with 10 bases between. This CDR3 region has 15 residues. The germline V gene encodes CDR1 SGHRS and CDR2 YFSETQ.

This chain links TRBV27 with TRBJ2-7, with 7 positions matching TRBD1. CDR3 length: 15 residues. Germline-derived CDR1 and CDR2 are MNHEY and SMNVEV (reference sequence). V shed 7 bases and J 5 bases; nucleotides not matched to a gene: 14. The CDR3, as DNA: TGTGCCAGCACCGCAAGGAGACAGGGTGGGGACGAGCAGTACTTC. Its protein is CASTARRQGGDEQYF.

The chain combines TRBV19 with TRBJ2-7; perhaps TRBD1 as D (5 bases). Germline V gene sequence: CDR1 LNHDA, CDR2 SQIVND (reference sequence). Trimming left V 8 bases short and J 4 bases short, with 9 bases between. The CDR3 is 11 amino acids. The CDR3 loop is CASQQEYEQYF. The CDR3 bases are TGTGCCAGTCAACAGGAGTACGAGCAGTACTTC.

There are a few counts of this clone. The V call is TRBV27, the J call TRBJ1-4; D remains ambiguous. Germline V lookup: CDR1 MNHEY, CDR2 SMNVEV (reference sequence). V was trimmed by 3 bases and J by 6 bases, leaving 8 bases between them. The CDR3 runs 13 residues. CDR3 nucleotide sequence: TGTGCCAGCAGTTTCGGGAGCTATGAAAAACTGTTTTTT. The encoded protein is CASSFGSYEKLFF.

The V and J genes are TRBV11-3 and TRBJ2-3; D gene ambiguous. V was clipped by 2 bases and J by 4 bases, with 7 bases between them. The CDR3 loop spans 13 amino acids. In germline, CDR1 is SGHNT, CDR2 YENEEA. In nucleotides, the CDR3 is TGTGCCAGCAGCTTAAGAAGCGCAGATACGCAGTATTTT. As protein: CASSLRSADTQYF. Supplemented by reference TRBV11-3 and TRBJ2-3, the full variable domain reads EAGVVQSPRYKIIEKKQPVAFWCNPISGHNTLYWYLQNLGQGPELLIRYENEEAVDDSQLPKDRFSAERLKGVDSTLKIQPAELGDSAVYLCASSLRSADTQYFGPGTRLTVL.

The chain recombines TRBV5-6 with TRBJ2-7; TRBD1 is a possible D gene (6 bases). The V and J ends lost 3 bases and 6 bases respectively, with 16 bases between them. Germline CDR1 and CDR2: SGHDT and YYEEEE. The CDR3 sequence is 14 residues long. CDR3 in amino acids: CASSSTQGRAEQYF. The CDR3 nucleotides read TGTGCCAGCAGCTCGACACAGGGTAGGGCCGAGCAGTACTTC.